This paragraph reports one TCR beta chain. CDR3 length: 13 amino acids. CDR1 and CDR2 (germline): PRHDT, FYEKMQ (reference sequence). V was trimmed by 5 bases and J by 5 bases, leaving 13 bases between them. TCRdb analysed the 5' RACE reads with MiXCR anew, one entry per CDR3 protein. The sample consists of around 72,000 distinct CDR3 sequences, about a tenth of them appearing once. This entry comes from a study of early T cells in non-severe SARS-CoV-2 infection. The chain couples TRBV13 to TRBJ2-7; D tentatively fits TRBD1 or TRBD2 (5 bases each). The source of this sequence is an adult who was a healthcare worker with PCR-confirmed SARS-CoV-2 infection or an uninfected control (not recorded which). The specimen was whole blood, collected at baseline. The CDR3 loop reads CASSPRGSHEQYF. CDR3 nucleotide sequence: TGTGCCAGCAGCCCGAGGGGATCCCACGAGCAGTACTTC.